A single sample is the source of the 29 T cell receptor beta chains below, sequenced in a study of blood T cell repertoires in COVID-19. Here immunoSEQ multiplex PCR was the method, and the copy in TCRdb shows in-frame clones only, minus some. The sample lists 120,000 to 150,000 clones, 88% seen once, with 1.2% in the top ten. Sequencing was carried out using PBMCs or T cells enriched from blood (not recorded which). Receptors originate from a woman aged 30 to 39 with acute COVID-19.

The CDR3 sequence: CASRRGLAGGNQETQYF. Here the CDR3 DNA reads TGTGCCAGTAGGAGGGGTCTAGCGGGAGGGAATCAAGAGACCCAGTACTTC. The chain uses TRBV19 and TRBJ2-5; the match to TRBD2 covers 12 bases. J gave up 2 bases and V 6 bases, and 10 bases lay outside the gene matches. The germline V gene encodes CDR1 LNHDA and CDR2 SQIVND (reference sequence). The CDR3 covers 17 residues.

V gene TRBV7-3 combines with J gene TRBJ2-1; unclear D gene. V dropped 5 bases and J dropped 8 bases, with 13 bases sitting between them. This CDR3 has 13 amino acids. Germline V gene lookup returns CDR1 SGHTA and CDR2 FQGTGA. The CDR3 spells CASSPARGDEQFF. The CDR3 DNA sequence: TGTGCCAGCAGCCCAGCCCGAGGCGATGAGCAGTTCTTC.

The V gene is TRBV18, the J gene TRBJ2-1, with D perhaps TRBD2 (5 bases). CDR1 and CDR2 (germline): KGHSH, LQKENI. The CDR3 loop spans 14 amino acids. The V and J ends lost 3 bases and 3 bases respectively, with 9 bases between them. The CDR3 DNA sequence: TGTGCCAGCTCACCCATGACTATCTACAATGAGCAGTTCTTC. The encoded protein is CASSPMTIYNEQFF.

J is TRBJ2-3 and V is TRBV5-1; maybe TRBD1 (7 bases). Germline V CDR1 and CDR2: SGHRS, YFSETQ. The ends were cut back, 3 bases at V and 2 bases at J, with 16 bases in the middle. The CDR3 has 16 amino acids. The DNA of the CDR3 is TGCGCCAGCAGCTGGGAGCAGGGGGGATCCACAGATACGCAGTATTTT. Its translation: CASSWEQGGSTDTQYF.

CDR3 coding DNA: TGTGCTAGTGGTTTGACCCGGACTAGCGGGGCCTACAATGAGCAGTTCTTC. Translation gives CASGLTRTSGAYNEQFF. V usage is TRBV12-5 and J usage is TRBJ2-1; 12 positions match TRBD2. Trimming took 2 bases from V and 2 from J; bases not matched to a gene: 4. CDR1 is LGHNT and CDR2 is FRNRAP in the germline V gene. The CDR3 covers 17 residues.

The genes are TRBV29-1 and TRBJ2-7; D is undetermined. Germline assignment: CDR1 SQVTM and CDR2 ANQGSEA. Trimming cost V 3 bases and J 0 bases, with 9 bases left between them. The CDR3 contains 13 residues. The CDR3 DNA reads as TGCAGCGTTGATACCACAAACTCCTACGAGCAGTACTTC. The encoded protein is CSVDTTNSYEQYF.

The V gene is TRBV7-9, the J gene TRBJ2-2, with D possibly being TRBD1 (5 bases). V was cut by 10 bases and J by 2 bases, with 20 bases left in between. Germline values: CDR1 SEHNR, CDR2 FQNEAQ (reference sequence). This CDR3 has 16 amino acids. The CDR3, as DNA: TGTGCCACCCCCCAAGGGGCAGAATTAAACACCGGGGAGCTGTTTTTT. Translated, it gives CATPQGAELNTGELFF.

The V and J genes are TRBV27 and TRBJ2-1; 7 bases map to TRBD2. This CDR3 has 13 amino acids. Per germline, CDR1 MNHEY and CDR2 SMNVEV (reference sequence). Trimming at V came to 10 bases and at J to 4 bases, leaving 7 bases not matched to a gene. The CDR3 nucleotides are TGTGCCATCGGGGGAGGGCCGTACAATGAGCAGTTCTTC. Its translation: CAIGGGPYNEQFF.

The chain uses TRBV13 and TRBJ2-7, with a possible D match to TRBD1 (6 bases). Germline values: CDR1 PRHDT, CDR2 FYEKMQ (reference sequence). The germline V and J ends were trimmed by 7 bases and 6 bases, with 19 bases remaining between them. This CDR3 has 14 residues. The CDR3 DNA follows: TGTGCCAGCACCCGAGACAGGTTCCCTGGCGAGCAGTACTTC. Amino acid sequence: CASTRDRFPGEQYF.

The V gene is TRBV18, the J gene TRBJ2-5; 7 nucleotides agree with TRBD1. The CDR3 is made up of 13 amino acids. The V gene end was trimmed by 6 bases and the J gene end by 4 bases; junction bases not matched to a gene: 5. The germline CDR1 and CDR2 sequences are KGHSH and LQKENI. Written as DNA, the CDR3 is TGTGCCAGCTCTAGAGGGGGCTTAGAGACCCAGTACTTC. Translation: CASSRGGLETQYF.

This rearrangement joins TRBV27 to TRBJ2-1; 7 bases are shared with TRBD1. Trimming at V came to 5 bases and at J to 0 bases, leaving 13 bases not matched to a gene. Germline V CDR1 and CDR2: MNHEY, SMNVEV (reference sequence). The CDR3 spans 18 residues. Here the CDR3 DNA reads TGTGCCAGCAGTCCCTCGGACAGGTCGTTGAGCTCCTACAATGAGCAGTTCTTC. It encodes CASSPSDRSLSSYNEQFF.

The CDR3 DNA reads TGTGCCAGCAGCGATAGGGGACATTTTGGGACTGAAGCTTTCTTT. This translates into CASSDRGHFGTEAFF. V usage is TRBV9 and J usage is TRBJ1-1, with D possibly matching TRBD1 (6 bases). Germline assignment: CDR1 SGDLS and CDR2 YYNGEE. The V gene lost 3 bases and the J gene lost 5 bases, with 17 bases spanning the gap. The CDR3 extends over 15 amino acids.

In DNA, the CDR3 is TGTGCCAGCAGTGAAATCCCGGGACACGGCACAGATACGCAGTATTTT. Protein product: CASSEIPGHGTDTQYF. The chain joins TRBV6-1 to TRBJ2-3; D might be TRBD1 (6 bases). The CDR3 length is 16 residues. CDR1 is MNHNS, CDR2 SASEGT, per germline. The V end was cut by 2 bases, the J end by 1 base, with 13 bases between.

The V and J genes are TRBV9 and TRBJ1-4; 9 bases align to TRBD1. Looked up from germline, CDR1 is SGDLS and CDR2 is YYNGEE. The CDR3 runs to 17 residues. Trimming took 3 bases from V and 7 from J; bases not matched to a gene: 13. The CDR3 nucleotides read TGTGCCAGCAGCGGAGGAAAAACAGGGGGCCGGAGTGAAAAACTGTTTTTT. The encoded protein is CASSGGKTGGRSEKLFF.

This rearrangement joins TRBV3-1 (or the pseudogene TRBV3-2) to TRBJ2-3; D is unclear. The germline V and J ends were trimmed by 8 bases and 4 bases, with 10 bases remaining between them. The germline V gene encodes CDR1 LGHDT and CDR2 YNNKEL (reference sequence). The CDR3 contains 12 residues. Here the CDR3 reads CASSTSPDTQYF. The CDR3 nucleotides read TGTGCCAGCTCCACTTCTCCAGATACGCAGTATTTT.

The chain couples TRBV10-3 to TRBJ1-6, with TRBD1 matching over 7 bases. CDR3 length equals 16 residues. Per the germline V gene, CDR1 is ENHRY and CDR2 is SYGVKD. J gave up 7 bases and V 2 bases, and 8 bases lay outside the gene matches. CDR3 sequence reads: CAISETSGQQNSPLHF. In DNA form, the CDR3 reads TGTGCCATCAGTGAGACCTCGGGACAGCAGAATTCACCCCTCCACTTT.

The genes are TRBV19 and TRBJ1-2; 10 bases match TRBD1. CDR3 size: 15 residues. The germline V gene encodes CDR1 LNHDA and CDR2 SQIVND (reference sequence). Losses at the gene ends were 6 bases for V and 6 bases for J; bases not matched to a gene: 10. The CDR3 sequence: CASRWAQGTGDGYTF. CDR3 sequence (DNA): TGTGCCAGTAGATGGGCTCAGGGGACAGGGGATGGCTACACCTTC.

The V call is TRBV6-6, the J call TRBJ1-4, with a possible D match to TRBD1 (5 bases). V was cut by 2 bases and J by 3 bases, with 7 bases left in between. In germline, CDR1 is MNHNY, CDR2 SVGAGI (reference sequence). This CDR3 comprises 14 residues. The CDR3 here is CASSYPGSNEKLFF. The CDR3 nucleotides are TGTGCCAGCAGTTACCCAGGGTCTAATGAAAAACTGTTTTTT.

This clone was detected a few times. This chain uses TRBV27 with TRBJ1-5; TRBD1 aligns across 8 bases. Germline CDR1 is MNHEY and CDR2 is SMNVEV (reference sequence). The CDR3 contains 15 residues. V gave up 2 bases and J gave up 4 bases; unmatched junction bases: 4. CDR3 bases: TGTGCCAGCAGTTTAATCGGGACAGGTAATCAGCCCCAGCATTTT. Protein: CASSLIGTGNQPQHF.

The V gene is TRBV27, the J gene TRBJ2-1; 9 positions match TRBD2. This CDR3 spans 13 amino acids. V dropped 4 bases and J dropped 8; count of bases not matched to a gene: 3. CDR1 MNHEY and CDR2 SMNVEV come from the germline V gene (reference sequence). The CDR3 protein is CASSWGLAYEQFF. Written as DNA, the CDR3 is TGTGCCAGCAGTTGGGGACTAGCATATGAGCAGTTCTTC.

This chain uses TRBV19 with TRBJ2-7; possible D gene TRBD1, 5 bases. Germline lookup yields CDR1 LNHDA and CDR2 SQIVND (reference sequence). Trimming stripped 7 bases from V and 2 bases from J, with 21 bases between. The CDR3 totals 16 residues. The CDR3, as DNA: TGTGCCAGTATGGGCAGGGTTATATGTATGGCCTACGAGCAGTACTTC. It is translated as CASMGRVICMAYEQYF.

This clone was picked up one time. The chain couples TRBV7-2 to TRBJ1-5; the D is unclear. Germline CDR1 and CDR2: SGHTA and FQGNSA. V was trimmed by 1 base and J by 5 bases, leaving 12 bases between them. The CDR3 has 15 residues. CDR3 sequence: CASSLGRPGDQPQHF. In nucleotides, the CDR3 is TGTGCCAGCAGCTTAGGTAGGCCAGGCGATCAGCCCCAGCATTTT.

The count of this clone is one. The V call is TRBV13, the J call TRBJ2-7; 12 bases line up with TRBD2. The CDR3 length is 18 residues. Germline CDR1 is PRHDT and CDR2 is FYEKMQ (reference sequence). V lost 5 bases, J lost 5 bases, and 16 bases stayed unmatched. The CDR3 here is CASSILAGGPILGDEQYF. DNA for the CDR3: TGTGCCAGCAGCATCCTAGCGGGAGGGCCGATCCTGGGGGACGAGCAGTACTTC.

CDR3 nucleotide sequence: TGTGCCTGGGTTACTAGCGGGAGCTACGAGCAGTACTTC. It yields the protein CAWVTSGSYEQYF. The gene calls are TRBV30 and TRBJ2-7; 11 bases fit TRBD2. The V gene end was trimmed by 5 bases and the J gene end by 3 bases; junction bases not matched to a gene: 3. Germline assignment: CDR1 GTSNPN and CDR2 SVGIG (reference sequence). This CDR3 has 13 amino acids.

This chain joins TRBV27 and TRBJ1-2; D perhaps matches TRBD1 (6 bases). Germline loops: CDR1 MNHEY, CDR2 SMNVEV (reference sequence). V was cut by 6 bases and J by 5 bases, with 34 bases left in between. The CDR3 has 20 amino acids. The CDR3: CASSPIRVVPGHPTRYGYTF. CDR3 coding DNA: TGTGCCAGCAGCCCTATTAGGGTCGTACCGGGACATCCAACGCGGTATGGCTACACCTTC.

The table lists this clone with a count of one. The V and J genes are TRBV5-6 and TRBJ2-1; tentative D call: TRBD2 (6 bases). The V gene lost 6 bases and the J gene lost 1 base, with 14 bases spanning the gap. CDR1 and CDR2 from the germline V gene are SGHDT and YYEEEE. The CDR3 runs to 15 residues. CDR3 residues: CASTTGTLSYNEQFF. In DNA, the CDR3 is TGTGCCAGCACTACCGGGACTTTGTCCTACAATGAGCAGTTCTTC.

The chain combines TRBV7-3 with TRBJ2-5, with TRBD2 as a possible D gene (6 bases). The V end lost 5 bases, the J end lost 7 bases, and 20 bases lay between the germline ends. The CDR3 consists of 15 residues. CDR1 and CDR2 (germline): SGHTA, FQGTGA. Here the CDR3 DNA reads TGTGCCAGCAGCGAAGCTGGAGGGACCGTGATGACCCAGTACTTC. Protein product: CASSEAGGTVMTQYF.

This sequence joins TRBV30 and TRBJ1-5; 8 bases are a match to TRBD1. Losses at the gene ends were 5 bases for V and 5 bases for J; bases not matched to a gene: 8. Germline lookup yields CDR1 GTSNPN and CDR2 SVGIG (reference sequence). The CDR3 contains 14 residues. The CDR3 is CAWARGQGHQPQHF. In nucleotides, the CDR3 is TGTGCCTGGGCCCGCGGACAGGGCCATCAGCCCCAGCATTTT.

The chain joins TRBV7-8 to TRBJ2-1; 12 bases match TRBD2. V lost 2 bases, J lost 0 bases, and 8 bases stayed unmatched. The CDR3 covers 19 residues. Germline CDR1 and CDR2: SGHVS and FQNEAQ. The CDR3 nucleotides are TGTGCCAGCAGCTTACGCCTAGCGGGAGGGCCAGGCTCCTACAATGAGCAGTTCTTC. It codes for CASSLRLAGGPGSYNEQFF.